A selection of T cell receptor beta chains follows, all from one sample in a study of T cell changes during pregnancy in multiple sclerosis. The method was immunoSEQ multiplex PCR; TCRdb's version includes in-frame clones alone and lacks a portion of them. This table has 38,000 or so clones, around 90% appearing once. Sequencing used CD4+ T cells from peripheral blood mononuclear cells, obtained in the second trimester of pregnancy. The receptors stem from a female donor with multiple sclerosis, enrolled in a pregnancy study. CDR3s include the opening cysteine and the closing phenylalanine or tryptophan. Each record gives: V gene, J gene, clone size, D gene, CDR3 DNA, CDR3 protein. A D gene is named only where the DNA matches it firmly. Size is stated for part of the rows, as once, few or many counts, or as a class when the clone is expanded.

TRBV10-3	TRBJ2-3	once	TRBD2	TGTGCCATCAGTATAGCGGGAGAAGTAGATACGCAGTATTTT	CAISIAGEVDTQYF
TRBV6-5	TRBJ1-5	-	-	TGTGCCAGCAGTTACTCCGTAGGAGCTCAGCCCCAGCATTTT	CASSYSVGAQPQHF
TRBV6-6	TRBJ2-3	-	TRBD2	TGTGCCAGCAGTCCCCGGCGAGGGAGGGCAGTGGATACGCAGTATTTT	CASSPRRGRAVDTQYF
TRBV6-5	TRBJ1-1	-	-	TGTGCCAGCAGTTACTCGACCCCGAAAGCGGCTGAAGCTTTCTTT	CASSYSTPKAAEAFF
TRBV23-1	TRBJ2-5	-	-	TGCGCCAGCAGCCGGGACATTCAAGAGACCCAGTACTTC	CASSRDIQETQYF
TRBV7-9	TRBJ1-5	-	-	TGTGCCAGCAGCTATACAAGAGGGCCGGGGAATCAGCCCCAGCATTTT	CASSYTRGPGNQPQHF
TRBV5-1	TRBJ2-2	few	-	TGCGCCAGCAGCTGGGGAGAGGGGGAGCTGTTTTTT	CASSWGEGELFF
TRBV18	TRBJ1-2	-	-	TGTGCCAGCTCACCAGAAACAGCTAACTATGGCTACACCTTC	CASSPETANYGYTF
TRBV6-5	TRBJ2-3	-	-	TGTGCCAGCAGTTACGCCTCGGGATTAGGTGAAGATACGCAGTATTTT	CASSYASGLGEDTQYF
TRBV19	TRBJ1-1	-	TRBD1	TGTGCCAGTAGTATGGGACAGGGGGCGGCAGCTTTCTTT	CASSMGQGAAAFF
TRBV6-5	TRBJ1-2	-	TRBD1	TGTGCCAGCAGGATAGACAGGGAGGATGGCTACACCTTC	CASRIDREDGYTF
TRBV4-3	TRBJ1-1	-	-	TGCGCCAGCAGCCAAGATCTGGGGCTCACTGAAGCTTTCTTT	CASSQDLGLTEAFF
TRBV5-1	TRBJ2-5	-	TRBD2	TGCGCCAGCAGCTTGAAAGCGGGGGGGCCAGAGACCCAGTACTTC	CASSLKAGGPETQYF
TRBV5-5	TRBJ1-2	-	TRBD1	TGTGCCAGCAGCCCGTGGGGACAGCTCAGTAGCGGGGTTACGCTGGGCTACACCTTC	CASSPWGQLSSGVTLGYTF
TRBV18	TRBJ2-7	-	TRBD2	TGTGCCAGCTCACCGGAAGGGACTAGCGCTACCTACGAGCAGTACTTC	CASSPEGTSATYEQYF
TRBV7-2	TRBJ2-1	-	TRBD2	TGTGCCAGCAGCTTAGGCAGCCGAGCGGGAGGGCCTTACAATGAGCAGTTCTTC	CASSLGSRAGGPYNEQFF
TRBV11-2	TRBJ1-1	-	-	TGTGCCAGCAGCTTGAGTCGTAATGCGAACACTGAAGCTTTCTTT	CASSLSRNANTEAFF
TRBV6-5	TRBJ2-2	-	TRBD2	TGTGCCAGCAGTTCTAGCGGAGGGGTCGGGGAGCTGTTTTTT	CASSSSGGVGELFF
TRBV7-2	TRBJ2-5	once	-	TGTGCCAGCAGCCCCCCGGGGTTGACCCAGTACTTC	CASSPPGLTQYF
TRBV27	TRBJ2-7	-	TRBD1	TGTGCCAGCAGTTTGGGGGGACAGGGAAAATCGTACGAGCAGTACTTC	CASSLGGQGKSYEQYF
TRBV27	TRBJ2-3	few	-	TGTGCCAGCAGTTTACGTTTGACAGCAGATACGCAGTATTTT	CASSLRLTADTQYF
TRBV4-3	TRBJ2-3	-	-	TGCGCCAGCAGTCCCTATTTGTCCACAGATACGCAGTATTTT	CASSPYLSTDTQYF
TRBV19	TRBJ2-3	-	-	TGTGCCAGTAGTTCAGGGCGTAGCACAGATACGCAGTATTTT	CASSSGRSTDTQYF
TRBV6-5	TRBJ2-1	-	TRBD2	TGTGCCAGCAGTTACTGGGGGAGGGACAATGAGCAGTTCTTC	CASSYWGRDNEQFF
TRBV6-1	TRBJ2-5	-	TRBD2	TGTGCCAGAGGGACTAGCGGGAGGGTAGGGGAGACCCAGTACTTC	CARGTSGRVGETQYF
TRBV5-4	TRBJ2-3	-	-	TGTGCCAGCAGACCGAGATCAGAGGTTGTAGGCACAGATACGCAGTATTTT	CASRPRSEVVGTDTQYF
TRBV4-2	TRBJ2-7	-	TRBD1	TGTGCCAGCAGCCAAGAGGGGACAGCCTCCTCCTACGAGCAGTACTTC	CASSQEGTASSYEQYF
TRBV2	TRBJ2-7	-	-	TGTGCCAGCAGAGGCGACGGGTACGAGCAGTACTTC	CASRGDGYEQYF
TRBV19	TRBJ1-5	-	-	TGTGCCAGTAGTGCGGGACGGAGAACCGATCAGCCCCAGCATTTT	CASSAGRRTDQPQHF
TRBV7-9	TRBJ1-4	-	TRBD1	TGTGCCAGCAGTTTCGGACAGGGAGATCAAAAACTGTTTTTT	CASSFGQGDQKLFF
TRBV7-6	TRBJ2-7	-	-	TGTGCCAGCAGCTTAGAAACAGGGCCGTCCTACGAGCAGTACTTC	CASSLETGPSYEQYF
TRBV15	TRBJ2-7	-	TRBD1	TGTGCCACCAGCAGAAGGACAGGGGTCGGCGAGCAGTACTTC	CATSRRTGVGEQYF
TRBV5-4	TRBJ2-3	once	TRBD2	TGTGCCAGCAGCTTTCCTCTAGCGGGAACTGTCGCAGATACGCAGTATTTT	CASSFPLAGTVADTQYF
TRBV15	TRBJ2-5	-	TRBD2	TGTGCCACCAGCAGGACTAGCGGGAGTGGAGAGACCCAGTACTTC	CATSRTSGSGETQYF
TRBV28	TRBJ2-7	-	TRBD1	TGTGCCAGCAGTTTAGCGCAGGGGGCCTACGAGCAGTACTTC	CASSLAQGAYEQYF
TRBV28	TRBJ2-3	-	TRBD2	TGTGCCAGCAGCGTAGCGGGAGCACGAGATACGCAGTATTTT	CASSVAGARDTQYF
TRBV11-2	TRBJ1-2	-	-	TGTGCCAGCGGCTCCGGGACTTTCTATGGCTACACCTTC	CASGSGTFYGYTF
TRBV7-2	TRBJ2-3	-	TRBD2	TGTGCCAGCAGCTCACCGGGACTAGCGGGCCCAGGCGATACGCAGTATTTT	CASSSPGLAGPGDTQYF
TRBV5-5	TRBJ2-6	-	-	TGTGCCAGCAGCCGCCAGGGGACTGGGGCCAACGTCCTGACTTTC	CASSRQGTGANVLTF
TRBV6-8	TRBJ1-2	-	-	TGTGCCAGCAGTTTCGACACCCGAGCTAACTATGGCTACACCTTC	CASSFDTRANYGYTF
TRBV4-2	TRBJ2-2	-	TRBD1	TGTGCCAGCAGCCAAGAAGGGACAGGGGTGACCGGGGAGCTGTTTTTT	CASSQEGTGVTGELFF
TRBV27	TRBJ2-3	-	TRBD2	TGTGCCAGCAGACTAGCGGGAGGGCCTACAGATACGCAGTATTTT	CASRLAGGPTDTQYF
TRBV18	TRBJ2-1	-	TRBD1	TGTGCCAGCTCACCACTGGGACAGGGCTACAATGAGCAGTTCTTC	CASSPLGQGYNEQFF
TRBV9	TRBJ1-1	-	-	TGTGCCAGCAGCGTAGCTCGGGAGGGAGGAACTGAAGCTTTCTTT	CASSVAREGGTEAFF
TRBV28	TRBJ1-5	-	-	TGTGCCAGCACCTTAAGGGGAACAGGATCTCGGTCACAGCATTTT	CASTLRGTGSRSQHF
TRBV28	TRBJ1-3	-	TRBD1	TGTGCCAGCCAAACAGGGGCCATAGGGGCTTCTGGAAACACCATATATTTT	CASQTGAIGASGNTIYF
TRBV5-6	TRBJ2-1	-	-	TGTGCCAGCAGCTTGGGCGTTAGCGGTTACAATGAGCAGTTCTTC	CASSLGVSGYNEQFF
TRBV4-3	TRBJ2-2	-	-	TGCGCCAGCAGCCAAGGGGACTGGAACACCGGGGAGCTGTTTTTT	CASSQGDWNTGELFF